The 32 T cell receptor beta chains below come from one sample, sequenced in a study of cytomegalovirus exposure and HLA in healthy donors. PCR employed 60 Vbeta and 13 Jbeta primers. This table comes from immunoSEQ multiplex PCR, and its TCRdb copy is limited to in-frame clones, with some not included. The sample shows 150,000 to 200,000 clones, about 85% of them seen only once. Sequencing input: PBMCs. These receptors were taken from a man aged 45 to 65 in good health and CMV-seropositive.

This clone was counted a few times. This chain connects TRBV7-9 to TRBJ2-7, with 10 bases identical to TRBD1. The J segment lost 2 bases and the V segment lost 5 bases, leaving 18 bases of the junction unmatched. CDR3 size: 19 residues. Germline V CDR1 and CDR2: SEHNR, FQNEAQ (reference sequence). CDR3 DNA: TGTGCCAGCAGCAAGAGGACAGGGGGAATACGAAAACAAACCTACGAGCAGTACTTC. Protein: CASSKRTGGIRKQTYEQYF. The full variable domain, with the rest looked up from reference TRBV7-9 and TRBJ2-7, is DTGVSQNPRHKITKRGQNVTFRCDPISEHNRLYWYRQTLGQGPEFLTYFQNEAQLEKSRLLSDRFSAERPKGSFSTLEIQRTEQGDSAMYLCASSKRTGGIRKQTYEQYFGPGTRLTVT.

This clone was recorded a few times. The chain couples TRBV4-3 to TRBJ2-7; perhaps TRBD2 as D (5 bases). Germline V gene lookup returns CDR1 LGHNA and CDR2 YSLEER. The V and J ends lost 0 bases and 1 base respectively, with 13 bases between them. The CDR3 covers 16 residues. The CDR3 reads CASSQDRASRSYEQYF. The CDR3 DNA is TGCGCCAGCAGCCAAGATAGGGCTAGCCGGTCCTACGAGCAGTACTTC.

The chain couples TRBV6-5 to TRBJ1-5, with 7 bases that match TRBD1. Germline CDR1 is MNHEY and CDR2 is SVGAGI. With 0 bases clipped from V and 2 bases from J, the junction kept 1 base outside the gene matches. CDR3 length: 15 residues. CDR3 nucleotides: TGTGCCAGCAGTTACTCCAGGGGGGGCAATCAGCCCCAGCATTTT. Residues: CASSYSRGGNQPQHF.

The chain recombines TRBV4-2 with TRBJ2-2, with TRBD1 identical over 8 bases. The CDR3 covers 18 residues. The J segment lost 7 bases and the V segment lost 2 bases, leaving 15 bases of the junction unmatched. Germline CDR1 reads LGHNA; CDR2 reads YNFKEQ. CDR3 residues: CASSQRAPQGGADGELFF. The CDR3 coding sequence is TGTGCCAGCAGCCAAAGGGCCCCACAGGGGGGTGCTGACGGGGAGCTGTTTTTT.

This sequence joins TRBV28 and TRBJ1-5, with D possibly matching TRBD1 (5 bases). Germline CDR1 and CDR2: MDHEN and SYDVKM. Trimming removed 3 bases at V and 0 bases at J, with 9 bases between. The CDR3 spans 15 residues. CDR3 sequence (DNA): TGTGCCAGCAGTTTGGGGGGGAATAGCAATCAGCCCCAGCATTTT. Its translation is CASSLGGNSNQPQHF.

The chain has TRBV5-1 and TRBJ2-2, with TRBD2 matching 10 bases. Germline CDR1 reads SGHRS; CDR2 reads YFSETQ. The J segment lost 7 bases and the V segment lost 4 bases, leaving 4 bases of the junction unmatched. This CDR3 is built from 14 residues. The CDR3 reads CASSPRTSGGELFF. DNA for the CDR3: TGCGCCAGCAGCCCGAGGACTAGCGGCGGGGAGCTGTTTTTT.

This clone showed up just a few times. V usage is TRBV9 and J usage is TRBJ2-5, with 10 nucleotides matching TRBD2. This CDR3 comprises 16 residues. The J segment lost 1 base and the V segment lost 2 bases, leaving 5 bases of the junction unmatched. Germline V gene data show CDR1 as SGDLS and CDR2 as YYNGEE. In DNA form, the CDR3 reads TGTGCCAGCAGCGTGAGCGGGAGGGCCGCCCAAGAGACCCAGTACTTC. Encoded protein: CASSVSGRAAQETQYF.

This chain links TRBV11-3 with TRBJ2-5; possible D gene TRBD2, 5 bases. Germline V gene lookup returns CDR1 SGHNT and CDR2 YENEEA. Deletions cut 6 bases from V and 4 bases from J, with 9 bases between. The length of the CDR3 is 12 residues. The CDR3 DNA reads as TGTGCCAGCAGTTCAGAGGGAGAGACCCAGTACTTC. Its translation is CASSSEGETQYF.

For the CDR3, the DNA is TGTGCCAGCAGTTTATGGACAGGGGTACCCTACGAGCAGTACTTC. The encoded protein is CASSLWTGVPYEQYF. This chain joins TRBV28 and TRBJ2-7, with TRBD1 matching 8 bases. The CDR3 totals 15 residues. Germline-derived CDR1 and CDR2 are MDHEN and SYDVKM. The V gene end was trimmed by 0 bases and the J gene end by 2 bases; junction bases not matched to a gene: 3.

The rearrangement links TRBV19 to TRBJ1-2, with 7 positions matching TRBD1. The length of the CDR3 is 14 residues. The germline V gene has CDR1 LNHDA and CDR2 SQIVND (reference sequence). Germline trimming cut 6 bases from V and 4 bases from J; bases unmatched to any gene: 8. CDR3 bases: TGTGCCAGTAGGGATGGGCAGGGGGGCTATGGCTACACCTTC. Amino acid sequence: CASRDGQGGYGYTF.

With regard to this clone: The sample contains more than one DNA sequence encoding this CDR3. The CDR3 DNA reads TGTGCCAGCAGCCCCGACAGTTATGGCTACACCTTC. This encodes CASSPDSYGYTF. V is TRBV5-4 and J is TRBJ1-2, with D tentatively TRBD1 (5 bases). The germline gives CDR1 SGHNT, CDR2 YYREEE (reference sequence). Trimming left V 4 bases short and J 5 bases short, with 9 bases between. CDR3 length: 12 amino acids.

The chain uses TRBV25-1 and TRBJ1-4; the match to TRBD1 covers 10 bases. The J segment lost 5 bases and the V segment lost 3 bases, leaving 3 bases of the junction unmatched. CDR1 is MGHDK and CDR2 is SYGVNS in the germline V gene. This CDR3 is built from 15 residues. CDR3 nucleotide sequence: TGTGCCAGCAGTGACCCGGGACAGGGGAATGAAAAACTGTTTTTT. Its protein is CASSDPGQGNEKLFF.

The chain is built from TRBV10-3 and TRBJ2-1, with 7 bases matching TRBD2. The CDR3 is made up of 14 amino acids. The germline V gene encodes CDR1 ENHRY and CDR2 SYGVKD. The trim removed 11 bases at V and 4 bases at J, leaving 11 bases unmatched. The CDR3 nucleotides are TGTGCCGCCGGGGGTGCTAGCGGATACAATGAGCAGTTCTTC. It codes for CAAGGASGYNEQFF.

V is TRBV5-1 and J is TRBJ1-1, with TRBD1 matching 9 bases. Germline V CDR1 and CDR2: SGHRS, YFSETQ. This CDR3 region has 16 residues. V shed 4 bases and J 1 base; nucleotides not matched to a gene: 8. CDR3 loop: CASSLGQGIRNTEAFF. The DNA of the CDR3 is TGCGCCAGCAGCCTTGGACAGGGGATACGGAACACTGAAGCTTTCTTT.

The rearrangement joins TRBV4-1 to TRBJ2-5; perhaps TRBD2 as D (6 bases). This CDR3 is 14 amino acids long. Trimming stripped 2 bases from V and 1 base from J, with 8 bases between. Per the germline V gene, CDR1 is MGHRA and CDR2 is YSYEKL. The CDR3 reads CASSQLGGQETQYF. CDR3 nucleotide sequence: TGCGCCAGCAGCCAACTGGGAGGCCAAGAGACCCAGTACTTC.

CDR3 amino acids: CASSVTGSNYGYTF. CDR3 nucleotide sequence: TGTGCCAGCAGCGTAACAGGCTCTAACTATGGCTACACCTTC. The chain combines TRBV9 with TRBJ1-2; perhaps TRBD1 as D (5 bases). This CDR3 has 14 amino acids. V lost 1 base and J 0 bases, leaving 7 bases between the germline ends. Germline V lookup: CDR1 SGDLS, CDR2 YYNGEE.

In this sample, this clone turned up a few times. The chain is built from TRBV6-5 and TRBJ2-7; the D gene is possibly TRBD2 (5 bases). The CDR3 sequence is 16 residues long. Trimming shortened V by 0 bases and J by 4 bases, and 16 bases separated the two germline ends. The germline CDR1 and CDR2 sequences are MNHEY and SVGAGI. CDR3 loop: CASSYSMVQRRYEQYF. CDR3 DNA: TGTGCCAGCAGTTACTCGATGGTCCAGAGGAGGTACGAGCAGTACTTC.

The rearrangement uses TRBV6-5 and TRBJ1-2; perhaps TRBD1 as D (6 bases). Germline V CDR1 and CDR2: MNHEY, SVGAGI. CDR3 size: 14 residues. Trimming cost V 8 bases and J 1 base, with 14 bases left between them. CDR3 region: CASETGTINYGYTF. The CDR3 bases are TGTGCCAGCGAAACCGGGACAATTAACTATGGCTACACCTTC.

The CDR3 here is CASSPRLPGLREQYF. The CDR3 DNA follows: TGTGCCAGCAGCCCCCGCCTCCCGGGACTGAGGGAGCAGTACTTC. The gene calls are TRBV5-7 and TRBJ2-7; tentatively, D is TRBD2 (6 bases). TRBV5-7 is filed as an ORF, its function uncertain. The V end lost 4 bases, the J end lost 7 bases, and 21 bases lay between the germline ends. The CDR3 extends over 15 amino acids.

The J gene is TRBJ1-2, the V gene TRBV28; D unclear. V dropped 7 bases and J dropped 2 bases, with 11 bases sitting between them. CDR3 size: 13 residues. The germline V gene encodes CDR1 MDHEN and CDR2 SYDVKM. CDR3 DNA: TGTGCCAGCACTATGGGGAGGAACTATGGCTACACCTTC. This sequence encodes CASTMGRNYGYTF.

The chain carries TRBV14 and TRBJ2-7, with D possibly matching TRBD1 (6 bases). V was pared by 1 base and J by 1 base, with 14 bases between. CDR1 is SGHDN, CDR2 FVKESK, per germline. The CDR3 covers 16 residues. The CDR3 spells CASSQGARDTSYEQYF. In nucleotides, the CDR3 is TGTGCCAGCAGCCAAGGTGCCCGGGACACTTCCTACGAGCAGTACTTC.

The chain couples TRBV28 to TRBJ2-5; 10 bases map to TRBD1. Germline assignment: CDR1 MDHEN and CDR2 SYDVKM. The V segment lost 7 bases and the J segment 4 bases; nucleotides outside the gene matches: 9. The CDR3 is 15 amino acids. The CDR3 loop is CASIRDRGGLETQYF. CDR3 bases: TGTGCCAGCATTCGGGACAGGGGTGGTTTAGAGACCCAGTACTTC.

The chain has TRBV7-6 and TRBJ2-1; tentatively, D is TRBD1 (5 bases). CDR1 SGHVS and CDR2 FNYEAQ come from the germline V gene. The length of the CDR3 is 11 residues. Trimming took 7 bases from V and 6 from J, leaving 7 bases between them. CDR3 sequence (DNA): TGTGCCAGCAAAGGGGCCAATGAGCAGTTCTTC. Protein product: CASKGANEQFF.

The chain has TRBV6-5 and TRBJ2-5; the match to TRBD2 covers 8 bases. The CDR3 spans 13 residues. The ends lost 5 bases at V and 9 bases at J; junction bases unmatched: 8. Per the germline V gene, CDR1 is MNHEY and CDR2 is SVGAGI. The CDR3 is CASSPSGLVSQYF. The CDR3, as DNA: TGTGCCAGCAGTCCTAGCGGGCTAGTCTCCCAGTACTTC.

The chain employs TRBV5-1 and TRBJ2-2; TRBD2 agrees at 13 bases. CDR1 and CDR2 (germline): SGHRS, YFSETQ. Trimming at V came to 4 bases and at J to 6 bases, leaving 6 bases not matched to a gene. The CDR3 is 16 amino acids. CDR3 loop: CASSTGLAGVSGELFF. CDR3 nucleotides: TGCGCCAGCAGCACCGGACTAGCGGGAGTGTCCGGGGAGCTGTTTTTT.

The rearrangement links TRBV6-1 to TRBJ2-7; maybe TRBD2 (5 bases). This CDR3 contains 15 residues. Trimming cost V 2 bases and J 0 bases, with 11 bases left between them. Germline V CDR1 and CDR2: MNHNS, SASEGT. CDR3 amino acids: CASSESTNPSYEQYF. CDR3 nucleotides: TGTGCCAGCAGTGAATCGACTAACCCCTCCTACGAGCAGTACTTC.

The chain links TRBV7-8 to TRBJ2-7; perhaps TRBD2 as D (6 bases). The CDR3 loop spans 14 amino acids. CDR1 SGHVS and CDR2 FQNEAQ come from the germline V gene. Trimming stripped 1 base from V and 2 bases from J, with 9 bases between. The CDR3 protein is CASSLGGDPYEQYF. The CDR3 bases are TGTGCCAGCAGCTTAGGCGGGGACCCCTACGAGCAGTACTTC.

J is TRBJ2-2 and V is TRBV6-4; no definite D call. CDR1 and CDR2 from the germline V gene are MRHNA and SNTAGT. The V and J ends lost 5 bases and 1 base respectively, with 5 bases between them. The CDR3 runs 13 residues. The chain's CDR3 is CASSPGNTGELFF. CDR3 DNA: TGTGCCAGCAGTCCGGGGAACACCGGGGAGCTGTTTTTT.

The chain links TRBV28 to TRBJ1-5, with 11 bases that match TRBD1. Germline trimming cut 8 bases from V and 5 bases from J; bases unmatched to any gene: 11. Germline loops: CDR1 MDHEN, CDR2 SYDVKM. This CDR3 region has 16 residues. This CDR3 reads CASFTAGTGGDQPQHF. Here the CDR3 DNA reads TGTGCCAGCTTTACCGCCGGGACAGGGGGGGATCAGCCCCAGCATTTT.

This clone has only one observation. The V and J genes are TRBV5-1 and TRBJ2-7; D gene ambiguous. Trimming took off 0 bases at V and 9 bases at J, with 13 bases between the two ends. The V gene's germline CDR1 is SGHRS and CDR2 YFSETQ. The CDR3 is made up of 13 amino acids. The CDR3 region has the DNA TGCGCCAGCAGCTTGGCGGATGACGAGGTGCAGTACTTC. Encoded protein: CASSLADDEVQYF.

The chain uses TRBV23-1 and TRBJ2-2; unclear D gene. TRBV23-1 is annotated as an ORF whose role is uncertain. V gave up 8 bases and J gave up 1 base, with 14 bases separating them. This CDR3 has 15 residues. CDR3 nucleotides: TGCGCCAGCGAGAGGATACGGCGGAACACCGGGGAGCTGTTTTTT. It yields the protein CASERIRRNTGELFF.

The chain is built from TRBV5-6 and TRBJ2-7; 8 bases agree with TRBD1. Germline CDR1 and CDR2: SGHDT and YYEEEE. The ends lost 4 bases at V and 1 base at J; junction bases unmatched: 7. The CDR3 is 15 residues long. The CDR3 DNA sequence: TGTGCCAGCAGCCAAAGACAGGGGATTTCCTACGAGCAGTACTTC. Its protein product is CASSQRQGISYEQYF.